Each of the 20 T cell receptor beta chains below was sequenced from the same sample in a study of spatial heterogeneity in lung cancer. Documented time point: blood at routine non-recurrence follow-up after resection. TCRdb itself ran the 5' RACE reads through MiXCR, one entry per CDR3 protein. The sample carries about 17,000 distinct CDR3 sequences, 15% to 20% recorded once. The sequences come from PBMCs, collected at follow-up. These receptors originate from a male donor with early-stage non-small cell lung cancer.

V usage is TRBV3-1 and J usage is TRBJ1-1; perhaps TRBD1 as D (6 bases). The CDR3 contains 14 residues. Germline V gene lookup returns CDR1 LGHDT and CDR2 YNNKEL (reference sequence). V was clipped by 1 base and J by 10 bases, with 16 bases between them. CDR3 in DNA: TGTGCCAGCAGCCAAGCCGGGCCGGGGGCTCGAGCTTTCTTT. Translating gives CASSQAGPGARAFF. Variable domain in full (rest from reference TRBV3-1 and TRBJ1-1): DTAVSQTPKYLVTQMGNDKSIKCEQNLGHDTMYWYKQDSKKFLKIMFSYNNKELIINETVPNRFSPKSPDKAHLNLHINSLELGDSAVYFCASSQAGPGARAFFGQGTRLTVV.

This clonotype was observed at least ten times. This chain uses TRBV3-1 with TRBJ1-1, with D tentatively TRBD1 (6 bases). The CDR3 has 15 amino acids. V lost 2 bases, J lost 5 bases, and 15 bases lay in between. CDR1 LGHDT and CDR2 YNNKEL come from the germline V gene (reference sequence). The CDR3 DNA is TGTGCCAGCAGCCAAACTGACAGGAGAACAACTGAAGCTTTCTTT. It translates to CASSQTDRRTTEAFF.

The V call is TRBV5-6, the J call TRBJ1-5; D gene uncertain. Trimming cost V 3 bases and J 3 bases, with 13 bases left between them. CDR1 and CDR2 from the germline V gene are SGHDT and YYEEEE. This CDR3 spans 15 amino acids. The CDR3 DNA sequence: TGTGCCAGCAGCTCGGGCGGGAGGGCCAATCAGCCCCAGCATTTT. Translation: CASSSGGRANQPQHF.

This clonotype was found a few times. The chain joins TRBV5-6 to TRBJ2-4; 12 bases align to TRBD2. The CDR3 has 16 amino acids. V was clipped by 7 bases and J by 6 bases; unmatched bases: 11. In germline, CDR1 is SGHDT, CDR2 YYEEEE. The CDR3 loop is CASGTSGGYPSNIQYF. CDR3 in DNA: TGTGCCAGCGGAACTAGCGGGGGGTACCCATCAAACATTCAGTACTTC.

This clonotype has more than one count but fewer than ten. This sequence joins TRBV24-1 and TRBJ2-7; 7 bases line up with TRBD2. This CDR3 has 16 amino acids. Looked up from germline, CDR1 is KGHDR and CDR2 is SFDVKD. J was trimmed by 2 bases and V by 3 bases; bases with no gene match: 9. CDR3 residues: CATSDPRASGTYEQYF. CDR3 sequence (DNA): TGTGCCACCAGTGATCCCCGGGCTAGCGGCACCTACGAGCAGTACTTC.

The V call is TRBV27, the J call TRBJ2-4; TRBD1 might be the D (6 bases). Germline V gene lookup returns CDR1 MNHEY and CDR2 SMNVEV (reference sequence). The CDR3 is made up of 16 amino acids. V was shortened by 6 bases and J by 6 bases, with 21 bases between the two germline ends. CDR3 region: CASSSGQFSVGNIQYF. DNA of the CDR3: TGTGCCAGCAGCTCCGGACAGTTCAGTGTTGGAAACATTCAGTACTTC.

The gene calls are TRBV6-1 and TRBJ1-5, with 7 bases identical to TRBD1. This CDR3 is 15 amino acids long. V dropped 3 bases and J dropped 7; count of bases not matched to a gene: 9. Germline CDR1 is MNHNS and CDR2 is SASEGT. In DNA form, the CDR3 reads TGTGCCAGCAGTGACCTGACAGGGATGGGGCAGCCCCAGCATTTT. This translates into CASSDLTGMGQPQHF.

Here the CDR3 DNA reads TGCAGTGCACGACTAGCGGGGGGCACAGATACGCAGTATTTT. This encodes CSARLAGGTDTQYF. The V and J genes are TRBV20-1 and TRBJ2-3; 12 positions match TRBD2. V lost 6 bases, J lost 1 base, and 2 bases stayed unmatched. In germline, CDR1 is DFQATT, CDR2 SNEGSKA (reference sequence). The CDR3 loop spans 14 amino acids.

This clonotype was seen more than once but under ten times. The V call is TRBV3-1, the J call TRBJ1-2, with D uncertain. Germline values: CDR1 LGHDT, CDR2 YNNKEL (reference sequence). This CDR3 contains 11 residues. The V and J ends lost 3 bases and 4 bases respectively, with 3 bases between them. CDR3 region: CASSQGYGYTF. The CDR3 DNA is TGTGCCAGCAGCCAGGGCTATGGCTACACCTTC.

The DNA for the CDR3 is TGCGCCAGCAGCCAAGGCTACCGGGACAGGGGGCGGACTGAAGCTTTCTTT. Protein sequence: CASSQGYRDRGRTEAFF. This rearrangement joins TRBV4-3 to TRBJ1-1; 12 positions match TRBD1. Germline V gives CDR1 LGHNA, CDR2 YSLEER. V shed 1 base and J 5 bases; nucleotides not matched to a gene: 8. The CDR3 has 17 residues.

This clonotype was seen a few times. This chain connects TRBV29-1 to TRBJ2-3; D may be TRBD1 or TRBD2 (5 bases each). This CDR3 contains 15 residues. Germline V gene sequence: CDR1 SQVTM, CDR2 ANQGSEA. Trimming took 0 bases from V and 1 from J, leaving 11 bases between them. The CDR3 DNA reads TGCAGCGTTGAAGATGGCCAGGGAGGCACAGATACGCAGTATTTT. Amino acids: CSVEDGQGGTDTQYF.

This clonotype has more than one count but fewer than ten. The chain carries TRBV7-2 and TRBJ2-4; the match to TRBD1 covers 9 bases. This CDR3 spans 13 amino acids. Germline loops: CDR1 SGHTA, CDR2 FQGNSA. After removal of 7 bases from V and 13 bases from J, the junction contained 11 bases not matched to a gene. The CDR3 DNA sequence: TGTGCCAGCACCATTATTCGGACAGGGGAGCAGTACTTC. This sequence encodes CASTIIRTGEQYF.

The V call is TRBV11-1, the J call TRBJ2-1; TRBD1 matches 9 bases. CDR3 length: 20 amino acids. Losses at the gene ends were 5 bases for V and 3 bases for J; bases not matched to a gene: 20. Per germline, CDR1 SGHAT and CDR2 FQDESV (reference sequence). CDR3 bases: TGTGCCAGCAGCCTTAGGGGACAGGGTACCTACATTAGTCACTACAATGAGCAGTTCTTC. It codes for CASSLRGQGTYISHYNEQFF.

This clonotype was detected a few times. V is TRBV6-5 and J is TRBJ2-3; 10 bases are a match to TRBD1. The CDR3 spans 16 residues. CDR1 and CDR2 from the germline V gene are MNHEY and SVGAGI. V shed 4 bases and J 5 bases; nucleotides not matched to a gene: 9. This CDR3 is CASSFTTGGAQDTQYF. CDR3 in DNA: TGTGCCAGCAGTTTCACGACAGGGGGCGCGCAAGATACGCAGTATTTT.

This clonotype was counted a few times. The chain combines TRBV27 with TRBJ2-1; TRBD2 might be the D (6 bases). V was cut by 6 bases and J by 0 bases, with 6 bases left in between. This CDR3 comprises 13 residues. Germline V gene data show CDR1 as MNHEY and CDR2 as SMNVEV (reference sequence). The CDR3 protein is CASRGGSYNEQFF. CDR3 bases: TGTGCCAGCAGGGGGGGCTCCTACAATGAGCAGTTCTTC.

This clonotype was picked up many times. This rearrangement joins TRBV2 to TRBJ1-5; TRBD1 agrees at 11 bases. The CDR3 is 15 residues long. Germline trimming cut 7 bases from V and 3 bases from J; bases unmatched to any gene: 5. Germline CDR1 reads SNHLY; CDR2 reads FYNNEI. The CDR3 loop is CASTGTGGTNQPQHF. DNA of the CDR3: TGTGCCAGCACCGGGACAGGGGGAACCAATCAGCCCCAGCATTTT.

This clonotype was detected ten times or more. The chain carries TRBV13 and TRBJ1-6; 8 nucleotides match TRBD1. Germline loops: CDR1 PRHDT, CDR2 FYEKMQ (reference sequence). Trimming removed 5 bases from V and 13 bases from J; junction bases left unmatched: 10. The CDR3 loop spans 14 amino acids. The CDR3 nucleotides read TGTGCCAGCAGCCACAGGGGGTCTAATTGGCCCCTCCACTTT. Translated: CASSHRGSNWPLHF.

This clonotype was seen many times. This chain joins TRBV11-2 and TRBJ2-7; 8 nucleotides agree with TRBD1. J gave up 2 bases and V 5 bases, and 14 bases lay outside the gene matches. CDR3 length equals 17 residues. Germline V gene sequence: CDR1 SGHAT, CDR2 FQNNGV. The CDR3 loop reads CASSHRTGLASTYEQYF. Here the CDR3 DNA reads TGTGCCAGCAGCCACCGGACAGGGTTGGCCTCCACCTACGAGCAGTACTTC.

The chain recombines TRBV3-1 with TRBJ1-2; D not resolved. V lost 3 bases to trimming and J lost 6 bases, with 14 bases between them. This CDR3 has 14 amino acids. CDR1 LGHDT and CDR2 YNNKEL come from the germline V gene (reference sequence). The DNA of the CDR3 is TGTGCCAGCAGCCAGTCGCGGGATGGGGATGGCTACACCTTC. Amino acid sequence: CASSQSRDGDGYTF.

The sample holds many counts of this clonotype. The CDR3 coding sequence is TGCGCCAGCAGCCAAGCCTCGCAGGTCTCCTACAATGAGCAGTTCTTC. It specifies CASSQASQVSYNEQFF. V is TRBV4-1 and J is TRBJ2-1; D remains unclear. The CDR3 has 16 amino acids. Trimming removed 1 base at V and 0 bases at J, with 10 bases between. Germline V lookup: CDR1 MGHRA, CDR2 YSYEKL.